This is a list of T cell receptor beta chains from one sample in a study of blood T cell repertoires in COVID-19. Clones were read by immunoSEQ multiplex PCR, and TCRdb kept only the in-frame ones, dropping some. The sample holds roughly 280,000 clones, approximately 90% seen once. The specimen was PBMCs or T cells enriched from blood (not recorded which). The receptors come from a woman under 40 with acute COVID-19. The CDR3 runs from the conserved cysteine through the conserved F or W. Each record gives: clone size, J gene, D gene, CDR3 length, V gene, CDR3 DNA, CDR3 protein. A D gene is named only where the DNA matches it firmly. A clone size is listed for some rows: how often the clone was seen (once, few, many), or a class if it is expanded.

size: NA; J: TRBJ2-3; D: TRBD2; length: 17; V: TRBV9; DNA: TGTGCCAGCAGCTTTCCCGGGACTAGCGGGAGTATGGATACGCAGTATTTT; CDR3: CASSFPGTSGSMDTQYF
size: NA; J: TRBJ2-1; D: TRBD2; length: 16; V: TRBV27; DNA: TGTGCCAGCAGTTTATATCTAGCGGGAGGGCCGGGAGAGCAGTTCTTC; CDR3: CASSLYLAGGPGEQFF
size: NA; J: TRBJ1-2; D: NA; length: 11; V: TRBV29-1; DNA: TGCAGCGTCGAGGTTGGCGTCGGCTACACCTTC; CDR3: CSVEVGVGYTF
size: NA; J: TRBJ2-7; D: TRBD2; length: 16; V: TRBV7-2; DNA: TGTGCCAGCAGCTTACCAGTTTCTAGCGGGACCTACGAGCAGTACTTC; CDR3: CASSLPVSSGTYEQYF
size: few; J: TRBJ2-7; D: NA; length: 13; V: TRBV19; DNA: TGTGCCAGTAGTCCAGCCATTCTAGGCGAGCAGTACTTC; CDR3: CASSPAILGEQYF
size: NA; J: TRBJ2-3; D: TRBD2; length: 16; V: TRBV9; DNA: TGTGCCAGCAGCGTAGGCGGGAGGGCCATAGCAGATACGCAGTATTTT; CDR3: CASSVGGRAIADTQYF
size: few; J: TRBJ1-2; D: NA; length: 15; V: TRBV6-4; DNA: TGTGCCAGCAAAGGGGAAGATACCTCTGGGTATGGCTACACCTTC; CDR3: CASKGEDTSGYGYTF
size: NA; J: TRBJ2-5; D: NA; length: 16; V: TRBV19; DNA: TGTGCCAGTAGTAACCCCCTCCAGGGATGGCAAGAGACCCAGTACTTC; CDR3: CASSNPLQGWQETQYF
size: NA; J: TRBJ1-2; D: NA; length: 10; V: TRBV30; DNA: TGTGCCTGCCGAGGGTATGGCTACACCTTC; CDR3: CACRGYGYTF
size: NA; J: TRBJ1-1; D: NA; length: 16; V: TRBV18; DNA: TGTGCCAGCTCACCGATGGCTGTAGGGACACACACTGAAGCTTTCTTT; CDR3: CASSPMAVGTHTEAFF
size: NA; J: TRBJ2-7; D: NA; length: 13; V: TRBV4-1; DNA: TGCGCCAGCAGCCAAGAGGGGGGTTACGAGCAGTACTTC; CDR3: CASSQEGGYEQYF
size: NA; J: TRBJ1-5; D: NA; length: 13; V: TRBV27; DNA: TGTGCCAGCCGGGGGTCTGGCAATCAGCCCCAGCATTTT; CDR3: CASRGSGNQPQHF
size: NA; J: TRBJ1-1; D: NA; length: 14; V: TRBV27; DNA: TGTGCCAGCAGTCCGGGGGGGGTGAACACTGAAGCTTTCTTT; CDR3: CASSPGGVNTEAFF
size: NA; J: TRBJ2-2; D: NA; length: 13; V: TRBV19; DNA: TGTGCCAGTAGTATGAGCAGGGCCGGGGAGCTGTTTTTT; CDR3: CASSMSRAGELFF
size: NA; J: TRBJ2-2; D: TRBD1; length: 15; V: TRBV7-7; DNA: TGTGCTAGCAGCCCGGACAGGGTTGCCACCGGGGAGCTGTTTTTT; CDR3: CASSPDRVATGELFF
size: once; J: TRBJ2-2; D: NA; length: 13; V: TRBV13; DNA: TGTGCCAGCAGCCCGAGCGGTCGGGGGGAGCTGTTTTTT; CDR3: CASSPSGRGELFF
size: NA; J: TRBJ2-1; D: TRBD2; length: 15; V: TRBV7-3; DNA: TGTGCCAGCAGCCAATCAAGCGGGACTTACAATGAGCAGTTCTTC; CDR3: CASSQSSGTYNEQFF
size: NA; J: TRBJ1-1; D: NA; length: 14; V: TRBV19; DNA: TGTGCCAGTAGTATAGGCCCAGGGAACACTGAAGCTTTCTTT; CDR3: CASSIGPGNTEAFF
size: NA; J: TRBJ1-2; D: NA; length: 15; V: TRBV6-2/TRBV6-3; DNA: TGTGCCAGCAGTTACTCTGGAGGGTTTCCTAGTGGCTACACCTTC; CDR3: CASSYSGGFPSGYTF
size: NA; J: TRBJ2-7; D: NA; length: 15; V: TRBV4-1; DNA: TGCGCCAGCAGCCAAGATCCCGTGGGGGCTTACGAGCAGTACTTC; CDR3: CASSQDPVGAYEQYF
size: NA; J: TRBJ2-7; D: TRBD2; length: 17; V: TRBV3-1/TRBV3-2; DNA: TGTGCCAGCAGCCCTGGACTAGCGGGAGTCAAGTCCTACGAGCAGTACTTC; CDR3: CASSPGLAGVKSYEQYF
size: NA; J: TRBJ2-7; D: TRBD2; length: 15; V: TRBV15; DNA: TGTGCCACCAGCAGAGAGCGGGAGGTCTCCTACGAGCAGTACTTC; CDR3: CATSREREVSYEQYF
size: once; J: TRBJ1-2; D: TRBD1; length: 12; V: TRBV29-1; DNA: TGCAGCGCAGACAGGGGATACTATGGCTACACCTTC; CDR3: CSADRGYYGYTF
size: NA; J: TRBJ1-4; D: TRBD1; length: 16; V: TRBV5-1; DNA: TGCGCCAGCAGCTTGGGTGGGACAGCCTCTAATGAAAAACTGTTTTTT; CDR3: CASSLGGTASNEKLFF
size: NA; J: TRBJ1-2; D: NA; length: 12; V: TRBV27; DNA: TGTGCCTGCAGTACTGGGGGGGGTGGCTACACCTTC; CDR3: CACSTGGGGYTF
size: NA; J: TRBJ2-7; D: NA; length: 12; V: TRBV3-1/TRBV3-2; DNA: TGTGCCAGCAGCCAAGACCTCGACGAGCAGTACTTC; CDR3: CASSQDLDEQYF
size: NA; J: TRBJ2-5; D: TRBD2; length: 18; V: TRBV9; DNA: TGTGCCAGCAGCGTAGCTGCGGGAAATAGCGGGATTCAAGAGACCCAGTACTTC; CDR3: CASSVAAGNSGIQETQYF
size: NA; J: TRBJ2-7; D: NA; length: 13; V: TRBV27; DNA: TGTGCCAGCAGTGGCACGACTAACTACGAGCAGTACTTC; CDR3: CASSGTTNYEQYF
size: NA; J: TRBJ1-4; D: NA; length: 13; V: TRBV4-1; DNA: TGCGCCAGCAGCCGACAAATTTCCGAAAAACTGTTTTTT; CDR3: CASSRQISEKLFF
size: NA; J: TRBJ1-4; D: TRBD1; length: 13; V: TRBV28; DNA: TGTGCCAGCCGGACAGGGGGCAGTGAAAAACTGTTTTTT; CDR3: CASRTGGSEKLFF
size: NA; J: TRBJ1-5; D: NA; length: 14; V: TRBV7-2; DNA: TGTGCCAGCAGCCCTCAGGGGCCGGGTCAGCCCCAGCATTTT; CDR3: CASSPQGPGQPQHF
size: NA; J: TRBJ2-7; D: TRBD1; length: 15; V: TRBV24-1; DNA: TGTGCCACCAGTGAAGGACAGGCTCACTCCTACGAGCAGTACTTC; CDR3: CATSEGQAHSYEQYF
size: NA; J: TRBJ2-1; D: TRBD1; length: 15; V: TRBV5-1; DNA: TGCGCCAGCAGCTTGGGACAGGGGATTTACAATGAGCAGTTCTTC; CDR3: CASSLGQGIYNEQFF
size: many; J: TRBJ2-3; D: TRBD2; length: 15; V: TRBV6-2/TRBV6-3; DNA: TGTGCCAGCAGCTCCACTAGCGGAAGCACAGATACGCAGTATTTT; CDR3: CASSSTSGSTDTQYF
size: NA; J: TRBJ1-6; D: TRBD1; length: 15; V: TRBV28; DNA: TGTGCCAGCAGTCGCGGGACAGGGCGATCGCCACCCCTCCACTTT; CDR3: CASSRGTGRSPPLHF
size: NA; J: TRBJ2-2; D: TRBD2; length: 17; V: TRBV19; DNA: TGTGCCAGTAGTATTGGACTAGCGGAGGGGTGGACCGGGGAGCTGTTTTTT; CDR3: CASSIGLAEGWTGELFF
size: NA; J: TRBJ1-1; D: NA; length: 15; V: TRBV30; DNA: TGTGCCTGGAGTGTCGGATTTGGCGGCGGCACTGAAGCTTTCTTT; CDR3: CAWSVGFGGGTEAFF
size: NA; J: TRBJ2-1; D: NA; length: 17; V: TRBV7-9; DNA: TGTGCCAGCAGCTTAGAACTAGTAGGAGGATCCTACAATGAGCAGTTCTTC; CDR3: CASSLELVGGSYNEQFF
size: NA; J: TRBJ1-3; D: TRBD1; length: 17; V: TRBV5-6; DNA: TGTGCCAGCAGCTTGATCGACAGGGTCTACTCTGGAAACACCATATATTTT; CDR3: CASSLIDRVYSGNTIYF
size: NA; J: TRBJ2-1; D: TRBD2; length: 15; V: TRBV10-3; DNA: TGTGCCATCAGATGGGCTAGCGGGAGTGGCGATGAGCAGTTCTTC; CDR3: CAIRWASGSGDEQFF
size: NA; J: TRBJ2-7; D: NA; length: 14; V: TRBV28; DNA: TGTGCCAGCAGTTTATCGGGGGGCGACTACGAGCAGTACTTC; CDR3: CASSLSGGDYEQYF
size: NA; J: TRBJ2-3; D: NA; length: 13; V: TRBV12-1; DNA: TGTGCCAGCAGCCCGCGGTTAACGGATACGCAGTATTTT; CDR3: CASSPRLTDTQYF